This paragraph covers one T cell receptor (beta chain) sequence. BIOMED2 TRB-A/B primer pools were used in multiplex TRB PCR. TCRdb processed the multiplex PCR reads anew with MiXCR; each CDR3 protein has one entry. The sample lists about 5,300 distinct CDR3 sequences, roughly a fifth seen once, with about 3.3% in the top ten. This specimen belongs to a study of T and B cells in COVID-19 patients. TRB was amplified from about 250-500 ng of blood genomic DNA. In germline, CDR1 is MNHEY, CDR2 SVGAGI. This CDR3 is 15 amino acids long. J lost 0 bases, V lost 6 bases, and 7 bases had no gene match. The chain uses TRBV6-5 and TRBJ1-1; 7 positions match TRBD1. The sample consisted of blood. The sequence was collected from a human donor with active COVID-19. Here the CDR3 reads CASRQPGQMNTEAFF. DNA for the CDR3: TGTGCCAGCAGGCAGCCGGGACAGATGAACACTGAAGCTTTCTTT.